This TCR beta chain appears in the sequencing data of a study of T cells expressing NK-cell markers (dated by TCRdb to the early 2020s). In the study overall: TCR beta-chain repertoires were profiled in sorted CD3+CD56+NKG2C+, CD3+CD56+NKG2C- and CD3+CD56-NKG2C+ T-cell subsets from several donors. Among the eight sequenced donors, seven were HCMV-seropositive and one was HCMV-seronegative. The study sequenced eight donors, all healthy volunteers chosen at random: three men and five women. Illumina HiSeq 2000/2500, MiSeq or NextSeq was used to sequence libraries as 2 x 150 bp reads. The investigation overall reported the following: Those dominant clonotypes were again the most abundant among CD3+CD56-NKG2C+ cells in a handful of donors, at roughly 28.3-60.1%. For five or six donors, the dominant CD3+CD56+NKG2C+ clonotypes were among the top 10 CD8+ clonotypes and accounted for 1.0-7.0% of CD8+ T cells. Whether the expanded NKG2C-expressing T cell clones were specific for HCMV antigens was left unclear.

As regards this clonotype: This clone's antigen is unknown.

TCRdb lists the instrument as Illumina HiSeq 2000. TCR beta cDNA libraries were prepared using 5'RACE template switching, which introduced a universal primer site and unique molecular identifiers. cDNA synthesis was primed from the TCR beta constant segment and was followed by two successive PCR amplification steps. The study's processing was this. MIGEC was used to demultiplex reads and group reads by UMI, and MiTCR was used to assemble and quantify clonotypes. To exclude erroneous sequences, only TCR cDNA sequences supported by at least two reads were retained. The tcR package was used for downstream repertoire analysis, and clonotypes were matched between fractions using CDR3 nucleotide sequence together with V segment. VDJmatch was used to annotate antigen specificity against VDJdb, with one amino acid substitution allowed in CDR3. The reads went through TCRdb reprocessing, and each CDR3 protein sequence gets one entry with no DNA. The V and J calls here are based on TCRdb, not the publication. Per the sample table, the count is 350,000 to 400,000 distinct CDR3 sequences. Clones ranked in the top ten supply about 10% of the sample.

The CDR3 spans 12 residues, from the cysteine through the phenylalanine. No DNA is given. The germline V gene (reference sequence) sets CDR1 to MNHEY and CDR2 to SMNVEV. To determine HCMV serostatus, a commercial ELISA kit was used to detect HCMV-specific IgG in serum. Ficoll density gradient centrifugation was used to isolate peripheral blood mononuclear cells from blood. The TCR was taken from a woman in her 50s in good health. Donor details come from another sample of the same person, matched by shared clones. The rearranged segments are TRBV27 and TRBJ1-2; no DNA is available, so the TRBD1 call from TCRdb remains unchecked. The sample consisted of blood T cells: a sorted CD56 or NKG2C T cell subset, CD4+ or CD8+ T cells, or bulk PBMC T cells (not recorded which). CDR3 reads: CASGQGFYGYTF.